The 6 T cell receptor beta chains below come from one sample, sequenced in a study of T cell changes during pregnancy in multiple sclerosis. Sequenced by immunoSEQ multiplex PCR; TCRdb stores in-frame clones only, minus some. Of around 50,000 clones listed, 85% to 95% are singletons. Specimen: CD8+ T cells from peripheral blood mononuclear cells, collected in the second trimester of pregnancy. These receptors all stem from a female donor with multiple sclerosis, enrolled in a pregnancy study.

The gene calls are TRBV6-1 and TRBJ2-3; TRBD2 aligns across 7 bases. The CDR3 length is 12 residues. Germline-derived CDR1 and CDR2 are MNHNS and SASEGT. V shed 7 bases and J 5 bases; nucleotides not matched to a gene: 3. The CDR3 loop is CASKIAGDTQYF. CDR3 nucleotides: TGTGCCAGCAAAATAGCGGGAGATACGCAGTATTTT.

The chain carries TRBV27 and TRBJ2-2, with D tentatively TRBD2 (5 bases). Per germline, CDR1 MNHEY and CDR2 SMNVEV (reference sequence). CDR3 length: 12 amino acids. Trimming took 9 bases from V and 5 from J, leaving 10 bases between them. This CDR3 is CASRRGTGELFF. CDR3 nucleotides: TGTGCCAGTCGCCGGGGTACCGGGGAGCTGTTTTTT.

This clone turned up a few times. This chain links TRBV6-1 with TRBJ2-6, with 7 positions matching TRBD2. This CDR3 is 16 amino acids long. Germline V gene data show CDR1 as MNHNS and CDR2 as SASEGT. V gave up 2 bases and J gave up 0 bases; unmatched junction bases: 1. In DNA form, the CDR3 reads TGTGCCAGCAGTGAAAAGCGGGGCTCTGGGGCCAACGTCCTGACTTTC. It yields the protein CASSEKRGSGANVLTF.

The chain links TRBV7-2 to TRBJ1-2; D may be TRBD1 (5 bases). V shed 3 bases and J shed 4 bases, with 12 bases lying between them. The CDR3 runs to 14 residues. The germline V gene has CDR1 SGHTA and CDR2 FQGNSA. The CDR3 DNA reads as TGTGCCAGCAGCTTCGGAGACAGAAGCTATGGCTACACCTTC. It codes for CASSFGDRSYGYTF.

The chain carries TRBV4-2 and TRBJ2-7; TRBD2 agrees at 8 bases. V lost 4 bases and J lost 6; bases outside the gene matches: 8. Germline V gene lookup returns CDR1 LGHNA and CDR2 YNFKEQ. This CDR3 contains 14 residues. CDR3: CASSPGLASSEQYF. The DNA for the CDR3 is TGTGCCAGCAGCCCCGGACTAGCATCTAGCGAGCAGTACTTC.

This clone was recorded only once. The V and J genes are TRBV5-1 and TRBJ1-1; D is unresolved. Trimming pared 4 bases from V and 4 bases from J, leaving 17 bases between. The germline gives CDR1 SGHRS, CDR2 YFSETQ. The CDR3 runs 15 residues. The chain's CDR3 is CASSTVPGTGTEAFF. The CDR3, as DNA: TGCGCCAGCAGCACTGTCCCAGGCACCGGCACTGAAGCTTTCTTT.